This TCR beta chain stems from a study of cytomegalovirus exposure and HLA in healthy donors. PCR used 60 Vbeta primers and 13 Jbeta primers. Some clones are missing from TCRdb's copy, which holds only in-frame ones; the method was immunoSEQ multiplex PCR. The sample holds some 210,000 clones, 75% to 80% seen once. Points from the study as a whole: HLA restriction was apparent for most CMV-associated TCR beta chains in a later analysis. An analysis was carried out later, and it reportedly showed fewer N-insertions in an Asian-associated ancestry cluster than the roughly 700-donor mean. In vitro data verified three CMV-associated chains as specific for CMV antigens. Sequencing depth roughly uniform across donors was assumed in presence/absence analyses.

On this clone itself: The target antigen is unknown.

The sequence was collected from a woman in her 30s in good health and CMV-seropositive. The source material was PBMCs.

For the CDR3, the DNA is TGTGCCAGCAGCTTTGGGCAGGTGGGCACCGGGGAGCTGTTTTTT. Translated: CASSFGQVGTGELFF. This chain joins TRBV7-9 and TRBJ2-2; D call uncertain. The V end was cut by 3 bases, the J end by 4 bases, with 12 bases between. Germline V gene data show CDR1 as SEHNR and CDR2 as FQNEAQ (reference sequence). This CDR3 is built from 15 residues.